A selection of T cell receptor beta chains follows, all from one sample in a study of cytotoxic CD8 clonotypes in ibrutinib-treated CLL. TCRdb keeps only in-frame clones here, not all; method: immunoSEQ multiplex PCR. The table lists 150,000 or so clones, 70% to 90% of them singletons. The sequencing here drew on PBMCs, taken after 36 months of ibrutinib treatment. Receptors were obtained from a human donor with chronic lymphocytic leukemia. CDR3s include the opening cysteine and the closing phenylalanine or tryptophan. Only some rows state a clone size, as once, few, many or a class for expanded clones.

>TRBJ2-1|TRBV19|-
CASSTRGTYEQFF
>TRBJ2-1|TRBV29-1|-
CSVESRLAYTQQFF
>TRBJ2-1|TRBV10-1|-
CASSGTGYNEQFF
>TRBJ1-5|TRBV2|once
CASSRNTRVNQPQHF
>TRBJ2-3|TRBV5-1|-
CASSLGGRPAADTQYF
>TRBJ1-5|TRBV27|few
CASSPSWVQPQHF
>TRBJ2-1|TRBV27|-
CASSSPRAYNEQFF
>TRBJ1-3|TRBV18|few
CASSPGRNTIYF
>TRBJ2-7|TRBV5-1|-
CASRTGTSVYEQYF
>TRBJ2-3|TRBV9|-
CASSVYSGRGADTQYF
>TRBJ2-1|TRBV19|-
CASTHGGSYYNEQFF
>TRBJ1-1|TRBV14|once
CASSHIYLRGRPQNTEAFF
>TRBJ2-5|TRBV6-1|-
CASSEGPSAVQETQYF
>TRBJ2-3|TRBV5-1|-
CASSPRAGNTDTQYF
>TRBJ2-5|TRBV7-9|-
CASSLGWDREETQYF
>TRBJ2-5|TRBV5-4|-
CASSQRGYQETQYF
>TRBJ1-4|TRBV11-2|-
CASSLGIANEKLFF
>TRBJ1-1|TRBV7-9|-
CASSLKLEAFF
>TRBJ2-3|TRBV30|-
CAWSVLGGGANTDTQYF
>TRBJ1-2|TRBV28|few
CASSPQGSYGYTF
>TRBJ1-3|TRBV4-2|once
CASSPDLWGNSGNTIYF
>TRBJ2-5|TRBV13|-
CASSSRGGHSWETQYF
>TRBJ2-7|TRBV6-1|-
CASSDPSGSTFYEQYF
>TRBJ1-2|TRBV12-5|-
CASGLPGGQGNYGYTF
>TRBJ2-7|TRBV7-6|-
CASSTGESWYEQYF
>TRBJ1-2|TRBV10-3|-
CAISAPGSGYGYTF
>TRBJ1-1|TRBV10-3|once
CAISDKGVRTEAFF
>TRBJ2-3|TRBV18|once
CASSPPTGPLRTDTQYF
>TRBJ1-5|TRBV5-4|-
CASSLGRGDQPQHF
>TRBJ2-1|TRBV5-1|few
CASSLEPSRYNEQFF
>TRBJ2-3|TRBV7-7|-
CASSLNPPGLHTDTQYF
>TRBJ2-3|TRBV6-1|-
CASSAGGDYTQYF
>TRBJ2-7|TRBV5-5|-
CASSLYRAREQYF
>TRBJ1-2|TRBV29-1|-
CSVGTTTGGYGYTF
>TRBJ2-4|TRBV29-1|-
CSVEKWGQKNIQYF
>TRBJ2-3|TRBV7-2|-
CASSFLRASTDTQYF
>TRBJ1-1|TRBV4-1|-
CASSHAQGWGAGAEAFF
>TRBJ2-7|TRBV14|-
CASSPRSWSYEQYF
>TRBJ2-3|TRBV15|-
CATSRDLVSTDTQYF
>TRBJ2-1|TRBV7-3|-
CASSFSGGANEQFF
>TRBJ1-1|TRBV5-5|-
CASSLVGTEAFF
>TRBJ2-7|TRBV15|-
CATSRDTRFDEQYF
>TRBJ2-1|TRBV19|-
CASSIGGGSYNEQFF
>TRBJ2-1|TRBV28|many
CASRQTGGPRFF
>TRBJ2-1|TRBV23-1|-
CASSHPEDSMGNEQFF
>TRBJ2-4|TRBV28|once
CASRRDAAIQYF
>TRBJ1-2|TRBV5-1|-
CASSLALWGANGYTF
>TRBJ1-1|TRBV6-6|-
CASRYGGQRTEAFF
>TRBJ1-1|TRBV10-3|-
CAISDARTGNTEAFF
>TRBJ1-2|TRBV9|-
CASSPWGGHGYTF
>TRBJ2-5|TRBV5-4|-
CASSLWTEETQYF
>TRBJ2-7|TRBV11-2|-
CASSISRTGTHLGEQYF
>TRBJ2-3|TRBV7-9|-
CASQGGTDTQYF
>TRBJ2-2|TRBV2|-
CASTKTGNTGELFF